The sequence of this T cell receptor (beta chain) was determined in a study of CD8+ T cells in alopecia areata. Study details: Scoring of severity for treated patients was based on percentage of affected scalp area.

Concerning this clone itself: No antigen is known for it.

Trimming took 0 bases from V and 4 from J; bases not matched to a gene: 1. There are 14 residues in the CDR3. Germline CDR1 is SGHDT and CDR2 is YYEEEE. General observations from the study: How baseline CD8+ expansion relates to response remains uncertain (there was one nonresponder).

Sequencing used cDNA as its template, made by extracting RNA and reverse transcribing it. Assay used: immunoSEQ multiplex PCR; TCRdb lists only in-frame clones, some missing. The sample shows 200,000 or so clones, roughly 64% of them seen only once. The sample's treatment: oral pan-JAK inhibitor, 5-10 mg twice daily. Sequenced material: CD4+ T cells sorted from blood, taken at week 24, from a patient treated with tofacitinib. This chain uses TRBV5-6 with TRBJ2-5; TRBD2 aligns across 9 bases. The origin of this receptor is a human donor with alopecia areata. CDR3 sequence: CASSLVLAGETQYF. The CDR3 DNA sequence: TGTGCCAGCAGCTTGGTACTAGCGGGAGAGACCCAGTACTTC.